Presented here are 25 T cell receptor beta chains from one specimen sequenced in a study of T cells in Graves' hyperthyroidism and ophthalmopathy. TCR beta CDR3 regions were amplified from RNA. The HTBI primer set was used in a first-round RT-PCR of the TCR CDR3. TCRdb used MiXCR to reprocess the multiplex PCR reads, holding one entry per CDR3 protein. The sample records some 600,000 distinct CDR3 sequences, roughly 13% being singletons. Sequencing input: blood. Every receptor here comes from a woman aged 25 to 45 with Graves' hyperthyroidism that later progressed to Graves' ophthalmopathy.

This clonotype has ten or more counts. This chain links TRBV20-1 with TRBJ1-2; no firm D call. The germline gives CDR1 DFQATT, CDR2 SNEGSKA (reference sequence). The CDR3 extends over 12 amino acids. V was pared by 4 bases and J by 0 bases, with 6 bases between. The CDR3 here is CSATTANYGYTF. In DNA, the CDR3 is TGCAGTGCTACTACAGCTAACTATGGCTACACCTTC.

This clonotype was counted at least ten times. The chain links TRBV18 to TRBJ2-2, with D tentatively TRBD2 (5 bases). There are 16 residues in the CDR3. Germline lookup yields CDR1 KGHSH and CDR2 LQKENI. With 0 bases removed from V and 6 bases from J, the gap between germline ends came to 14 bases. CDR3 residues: CASSPPRGVAAGELFF. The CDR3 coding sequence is TGTGCCAGCTCACCACCCCGGGGAGTGGCGGCCGGGGAGCTGTTTTTT.

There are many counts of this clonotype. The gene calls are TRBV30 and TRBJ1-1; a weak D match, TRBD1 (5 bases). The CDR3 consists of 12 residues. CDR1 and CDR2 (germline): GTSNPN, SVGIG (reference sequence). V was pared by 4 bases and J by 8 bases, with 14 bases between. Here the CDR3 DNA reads TGTGCCTGGATCATACGAACAGGAGAAGCTTTCTTT. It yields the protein CAWIIRTGEAFF. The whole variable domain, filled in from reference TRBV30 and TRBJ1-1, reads SQTIHQWPATLVQPVGSPLSLECTVEGTSNPNLYWYRQAAGRGLQLLFYSVGIGQISSEVPQNLSASRPQDRQFILSSKKLLLSDSGFYLCAWIIRTGEAFFGQGTRLTVV.

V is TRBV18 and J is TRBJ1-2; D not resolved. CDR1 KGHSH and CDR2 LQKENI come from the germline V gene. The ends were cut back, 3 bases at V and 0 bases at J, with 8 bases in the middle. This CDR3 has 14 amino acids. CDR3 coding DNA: TGTGCCAGCTCACCGGTGGATACTAACTATGGCTACACCTTC. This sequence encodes CASSPVDTNYGYTF.

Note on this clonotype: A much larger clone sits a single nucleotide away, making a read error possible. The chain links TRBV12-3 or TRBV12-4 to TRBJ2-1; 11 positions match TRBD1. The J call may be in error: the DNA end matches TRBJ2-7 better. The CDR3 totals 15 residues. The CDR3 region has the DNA TGTGCCAGCAGCCCGGGACAGGGGGGCTACAATGAGCAGTACTTC. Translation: CASSPGQGGYNEQYF.

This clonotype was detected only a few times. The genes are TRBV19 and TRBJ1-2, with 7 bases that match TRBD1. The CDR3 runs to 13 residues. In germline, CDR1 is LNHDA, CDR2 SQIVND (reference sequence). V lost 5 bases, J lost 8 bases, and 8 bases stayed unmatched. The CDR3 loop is CASSLQGDRGYTF. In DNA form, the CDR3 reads TGTGCCAGTAGTTTGCAGGGGGATAGAGGCTACACCTTC. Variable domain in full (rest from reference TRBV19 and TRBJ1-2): DGGITQSPKYLFRKEGQNVTLSCEQNLNHDAMYWYRQDPGQGLRLIYYSQIVNDFQKGDIAEGYSVSREKKESFPLTVTSAQKNPTAFYLCASSLQGDRGYTFGSGTRLTVV.

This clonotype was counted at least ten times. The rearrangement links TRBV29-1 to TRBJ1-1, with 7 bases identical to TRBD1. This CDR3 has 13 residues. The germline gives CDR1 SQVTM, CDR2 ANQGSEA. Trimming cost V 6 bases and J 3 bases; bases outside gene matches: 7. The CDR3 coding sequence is TGCAGCGTGGCAACTCAGGGGGACACTGAAGCTTTCTTT. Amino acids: CSVATQGDTEAFF.

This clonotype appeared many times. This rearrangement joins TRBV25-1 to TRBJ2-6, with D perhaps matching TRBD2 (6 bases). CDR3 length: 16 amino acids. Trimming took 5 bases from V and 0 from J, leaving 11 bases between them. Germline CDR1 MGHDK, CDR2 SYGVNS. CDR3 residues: CASSSPGVSGANVLTF. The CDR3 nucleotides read TGTGCCAGCAGTTCACCGGGGGTCTCTGGGGCCAACGTCCTGACTTTC. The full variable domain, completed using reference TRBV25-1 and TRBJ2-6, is EADIYQTPRYLVIGTGKKITLECSQTMGHDKMYWYQQDPGMELHLIHYSYGVNSTEKGDLSSESTVSRIRTEHFPLTLESARPSHTSQYLCASSSPGVSGANVLTFGAGSRLTVL.

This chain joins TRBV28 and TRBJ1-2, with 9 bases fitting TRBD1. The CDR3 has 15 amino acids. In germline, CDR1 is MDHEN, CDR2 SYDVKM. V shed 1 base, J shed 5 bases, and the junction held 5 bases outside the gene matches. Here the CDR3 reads CASSLLDRGGYGYTF. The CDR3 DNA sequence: TGTGCCAGCAGTTTATTGGACAGGGGAGGATATGGCTACACCTTC.

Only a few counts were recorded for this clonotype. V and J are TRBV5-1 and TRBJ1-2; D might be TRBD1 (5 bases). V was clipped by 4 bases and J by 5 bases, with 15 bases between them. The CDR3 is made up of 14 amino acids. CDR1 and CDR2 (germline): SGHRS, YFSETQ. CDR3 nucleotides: TGCGCCAGCAGCCATGATACGGGGCAGTATGGCTACACCTTC. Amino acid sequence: CASSHDTGQYGYTF.

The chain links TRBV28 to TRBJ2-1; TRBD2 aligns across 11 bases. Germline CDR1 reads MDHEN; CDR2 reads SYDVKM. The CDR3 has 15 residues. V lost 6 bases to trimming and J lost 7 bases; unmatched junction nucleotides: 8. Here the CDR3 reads CASRLGSSGRNEQFF. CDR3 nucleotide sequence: TGTGCCAGCAGACTAGGGTCTAGCGGGAGGAATGAGCAGTTCTTC. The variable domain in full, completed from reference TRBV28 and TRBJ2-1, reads DVKVTQSSRYLVKRTGEKVFLECVQDMDHENMFWYRQDPGLGLRLIYFSYDVKMKEKGDIPEGYSVSREKKERFSLILESASTNQTSMYLCASRLGSSGRNEQFFGPGTRLTVL.

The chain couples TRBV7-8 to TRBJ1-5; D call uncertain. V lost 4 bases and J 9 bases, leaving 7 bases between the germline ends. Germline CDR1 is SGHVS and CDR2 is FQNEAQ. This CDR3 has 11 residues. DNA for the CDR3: TGTGCCAGCAGCTCCCTCCTGCCCCAGCATTTT. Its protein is CASSSLLPQHF. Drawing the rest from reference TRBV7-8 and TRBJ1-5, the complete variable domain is GAGVSQSPRYKVAKRGQDVALRCDPISGHVSLFWYQQALGQGPEFLTYFQNEAQLDKSGLPSDRFFAERPEGSVSTLKIQRTQQEDSAVYLCASSSLLPQHFGDGTRLSIL.

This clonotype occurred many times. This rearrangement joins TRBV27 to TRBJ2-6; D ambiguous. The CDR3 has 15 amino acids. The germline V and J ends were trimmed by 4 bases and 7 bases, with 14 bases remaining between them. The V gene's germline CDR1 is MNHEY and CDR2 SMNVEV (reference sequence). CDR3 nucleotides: TGTGCCAGCAGTTCCCACGTGCCGGCAGCCAACGTCCTGACTTTC. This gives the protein CASSSHVPAANVLTF. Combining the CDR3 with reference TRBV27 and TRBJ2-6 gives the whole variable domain EAQVTQNPRYLITVTGKKLTVTCSQNMNHEYMSWYRQDPGLGLRQIYYSMNVEVTDKGDVPEGYKVSRKEKRNFPLILESPSPNQTSLYFCASSSHVPAANVLTFGAGSRLTVL.

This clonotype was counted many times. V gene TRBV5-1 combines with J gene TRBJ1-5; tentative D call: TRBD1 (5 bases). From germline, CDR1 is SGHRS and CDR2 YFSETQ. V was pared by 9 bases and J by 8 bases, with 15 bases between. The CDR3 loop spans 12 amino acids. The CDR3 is CANSLWGKPQHF. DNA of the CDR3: TGCGCCAACTCACTCTGGGGGAAGCCCCAGCATTTT.

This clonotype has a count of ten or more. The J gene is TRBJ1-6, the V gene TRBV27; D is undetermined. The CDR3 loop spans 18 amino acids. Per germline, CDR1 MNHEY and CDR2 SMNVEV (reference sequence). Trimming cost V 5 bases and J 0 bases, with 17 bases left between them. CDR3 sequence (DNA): TGTGCCAGCAGTCCCTCTCCGGTTCCCAGCTCCTATAATTCACCCCTCCACTTT. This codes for CASSPSPVPSSYNSPLHF.

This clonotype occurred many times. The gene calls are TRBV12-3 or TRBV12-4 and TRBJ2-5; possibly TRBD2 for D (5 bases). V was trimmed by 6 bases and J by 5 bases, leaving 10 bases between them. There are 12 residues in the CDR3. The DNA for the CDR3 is TGTGCCAGCAGAATGGGCGGGGAGACCCAGTACTTC. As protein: CASRMGGETQYF.

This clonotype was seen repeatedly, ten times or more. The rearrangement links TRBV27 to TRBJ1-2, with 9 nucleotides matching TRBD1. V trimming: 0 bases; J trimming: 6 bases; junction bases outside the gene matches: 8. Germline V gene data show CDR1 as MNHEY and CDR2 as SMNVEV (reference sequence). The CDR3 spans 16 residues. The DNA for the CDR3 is TGTGCCAGCAGTTTATCGCTGACAGGGGGTGTTAATGGCTACACCTTC. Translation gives CASSLSLTGGVNGYTF.

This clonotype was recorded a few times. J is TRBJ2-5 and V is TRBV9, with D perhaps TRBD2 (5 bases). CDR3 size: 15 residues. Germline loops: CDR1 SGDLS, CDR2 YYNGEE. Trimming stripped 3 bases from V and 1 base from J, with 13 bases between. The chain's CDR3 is CASSGAGSAQETQYF. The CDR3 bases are TGTGCCAGCAGCGGCGCGGGCTCTGCCCAAGAGACCCAGTACTTC.

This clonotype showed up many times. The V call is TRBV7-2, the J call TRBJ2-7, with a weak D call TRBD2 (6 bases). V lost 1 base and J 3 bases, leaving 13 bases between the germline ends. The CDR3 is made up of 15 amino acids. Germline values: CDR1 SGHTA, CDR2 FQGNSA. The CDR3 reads CASSLDGSGNYEQYF. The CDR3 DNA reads TGTGCCAGCAGCTTAGATGGTAGCGGAAACTACGAGCAGTACTTC.

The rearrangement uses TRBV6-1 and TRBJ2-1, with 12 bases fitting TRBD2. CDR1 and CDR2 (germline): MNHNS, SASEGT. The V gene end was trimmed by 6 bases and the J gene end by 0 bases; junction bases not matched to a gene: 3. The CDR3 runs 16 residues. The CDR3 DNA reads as TGTGCCAGCAGATGGACTAGCGGGACCTCCTACAATGAGCAGTTCTTC. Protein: CASRWTSGTSYNEQFF.

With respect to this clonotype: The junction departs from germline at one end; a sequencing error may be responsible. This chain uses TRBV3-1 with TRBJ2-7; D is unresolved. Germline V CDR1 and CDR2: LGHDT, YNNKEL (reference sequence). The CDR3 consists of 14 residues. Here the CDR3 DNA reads TGTGCCAGCCGCCAAAACAGAGGAAGGGCCGAGCAGTACTTC. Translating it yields CASRQNRGRAEQYF.

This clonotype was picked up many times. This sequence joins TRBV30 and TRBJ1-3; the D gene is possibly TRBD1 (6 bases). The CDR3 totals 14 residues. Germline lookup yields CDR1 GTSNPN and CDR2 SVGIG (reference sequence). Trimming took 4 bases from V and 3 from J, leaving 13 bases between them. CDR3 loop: CAWTGRGIGNTIYF. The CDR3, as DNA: TGTGCCTGGACAGGCAGGGGAATTGGAAACACCATATATTTT.

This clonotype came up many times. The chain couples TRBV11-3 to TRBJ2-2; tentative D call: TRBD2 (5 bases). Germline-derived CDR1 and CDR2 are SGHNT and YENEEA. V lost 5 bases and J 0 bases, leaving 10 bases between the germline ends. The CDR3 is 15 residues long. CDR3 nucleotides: TGTGCCAGCAGCCCCCTCGGGACGAACACCGGGGAGCTGTTTTTT. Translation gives CASSPLGTNTGELFF.

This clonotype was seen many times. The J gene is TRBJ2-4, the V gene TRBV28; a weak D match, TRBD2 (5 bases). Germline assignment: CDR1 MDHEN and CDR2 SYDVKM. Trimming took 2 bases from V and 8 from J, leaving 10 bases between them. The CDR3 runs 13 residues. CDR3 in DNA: TGTGCCAGCAGTTTAGTACGGGGTGACATTCAGTACTTC. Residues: CASSLVRGDIQYF. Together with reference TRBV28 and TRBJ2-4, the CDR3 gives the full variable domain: DVKVTQSSRYLVKRTGEKVFLECVQDMDHENMFWYRQDPGLGLRLIYFSYDVKMKEKGDIPEGYSVSREKKERFSLILESASTNQTSMYLCASSLVRGDIQYFGAGTRLSVL.

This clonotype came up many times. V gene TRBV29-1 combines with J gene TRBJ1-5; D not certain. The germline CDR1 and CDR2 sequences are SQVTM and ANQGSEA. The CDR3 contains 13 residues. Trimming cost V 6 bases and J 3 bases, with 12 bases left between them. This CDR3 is CSVRWGDNQPQHF. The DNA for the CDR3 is TGCAGCGTCCGGTGGGGAGACAATCAGCCCCAGCATTTT.